Presented here are 15 T cell receptor beta chains from one specimen sequenced in a study of metastatic and nonmetastatic thyroid tumors. TCRdb re-called clones from the PCR reads using MiXCR. This sample has 15,000 to 20,000 clones, with 20% to 30% found just once. Thyroid surgery was preceded by no treatment in any patient. Sequencing was performed on adjacent normal tissue. These receptors were obtained from a female donor with papillary thyroid cancer or a benign thyroid nodule (not recorded which). Some clones in this sample may be carry-over from other donors' samples.

This clone has at least ten counts. The chain couples TRBV20-1 to TRBJ2-1; TRBD1 aligns across 11 bases. This CDR3 contains 15 residues. J was trimmed by 7 bases and V by 2 bases; bases with no gene match: 7. CDR1 and CDR2 from the germline V gene are DFQATT and SNEGSKA (reference sequence). CDR3 region: CSARRGTGGKNEQFF. DNA of the CDR3: TGCAGTGCTAGACGGGGGACAGGGGGGAAGAATGAGCAGTTCTTC.

This clone was observed a few times. The chain joins TRBV7-6 to TRBJ2-7, with D perhaps matching TRBD2 (6 bases). CDR1 is SGHVS, CDR2 FNYEAQ, per germline. CDR3 length: 12 amino acids. Trimming stripped 3 bases from V and 6 bases from J, with 9 bases between. The CDR3 nucleotides read TGTGCCAGCAGCTTCGTGGGGGGCGAGCAGTACTTC. The encoded protein is CASSFVGGEQYF.

The chain recombines TRBV6-1 with TRBJ1-1, with D perhaps matching TRBD1 (5 bases). The CDR3 runs 12 residues. Germline V gene lookup returns CDR1 MNHNS and CDR2 SASEGT. V lost 6 bases, J lost 11 bases, and 16 bases lay in between. The CDR3 sequence is CASSSGGARAFF. The CDR3 DNA follows: TGTGCCAGCAGCAGTGGAGGGGCTCGGGCTTTCTTT.

The chain combines TRBV5-1 with TRBJ1-6; TRBD1 is a possible D gene (5 bases). From germline, CDR1 is SGHRS and CDR2 YFSETQ. CDR3 length: 14 residues. V lost 3 bases, J lost 6 bases, and 10 bases lay in between. As DNA, the CDR3 is TGCGCCAGCAGCTGTTCGGGGGGTAATTCACCCCTCCACTTT. Protein product: CASSCSGGNSPLHF.

The chain uses TRBV11-2 and TRBJ2-2; D gene uncertain. V was pared by 1 base and J by 7 bases, with 10 bases between. The CDR3 totals 14 residues. Per the germline V gene, CDR1 is SGHAT and CDR2 is FQNNGV. The chain's CDR3 is CASSLVPSVGELFF. CDR3 bases: TGTGCCAGCAGCTTAGTACCCTCCGTCGGGGAGCTGTTTTTT.

This chain connects TRBV7-9 to TRBJ2-1; no reliable D call. The V end lost 1 base, the J end lost 6 bases, and 4 bases lay between the germline ends. Germline V gives CDR1 SEHNR, CDR2 FQNEAQ (reference sequence). The CDR3 contains 12 residues. In DNA, the CDR3 is TGTGCCAGCAGCTTAGAGCTCAATGAGCAGTTCTTC. It encodes CASSLELNEQFF.

The rearrangement links TRBV6-2 or TRBV6-3 to TRBJ2-4, with unresolved D. V was cut by 2 bases and J by 7 bases, with 9 bases left in between. CDR1 and CDR2 (germline): MNHEY, SVGEGT. The CDR3 is 13 amino acids. The DNA for the CDR3 is TGTGCCAGCAGTTACGGAAAGGTCAACATTCAGTACTTC. Translating gives CASSYGKVNIQYF.

V and J are TRBV19 and TRBJ1-3; 7 positions match TRBD1. After removal of 7 bases from V and 2 bases from J, the junction contained 8 bases not matched to a gene. The CDR3 sequence is 15 residues long. The germline CDR1 and CDR2 sequences are LNHDA and SQIVND (reference sequence). The CDR3 spells CASNHRGLTGNTIYF. Written as DNA, the CDR3 is TGTGCCAGTAACCACAGGGGCCTAACTGGAAACACCATATATTTT. Full variable domain (rest looked up from reference TRBV19 and TRBJ1-3): DGGITQSPKYLFRKEGQNVTLSCEQNLNHDAMYWYRQDPGQGLRLIYYSQIVNDFQKGDIAEGYSVSREKKESFPLTVTSAQKNPTAFYLCASNHRGLTGNTIYFGEGSWLTVV.

By share, this clone ranks as large. This chain joins TRBV5-5 and TRBJ1-1; D not resolved. The germline gives CDR1 SGHKS, CDR2 YYEKEE (reference sequence). This CDR3 spans 14 amino acids. V was clipped by 4 bases and J by 3 bases, with 13 bases between them. CDR3 in DNA: TGTGCCAGCAGCGAGTCCCCGCGGGACACTGAAGCTTTCTTT. Protein sequence: CASSESPRDTEAFF.

This clone is categorized as medium-sized. The chain employs TRBV7-9 and TRBJ2-7; maybe TRBD1 (6 bases). Germline assignment: CDR1 SEHNR and CDR2 FQNEAQ (reference sequence). V lost 3 bases, J lost 2 bases, and 8 bases lay in between. CDR3 length: 13 amino acids. This chain's CDR3 is CASSFTGTYEQYF. The CDR3 DNA reads as TGTGCCAGCAGCTTTACAGGGACCTACGAGCAGTACTTC.

This clone occurred a few times. This sequence joins TRBV12-5 and TRBJ1-1; 7 bases are a match to TRBD1. The CDR3 is 12 residues long. V was clipped by 6 bases and J by 12 bases; unmatched bases: 10. CDR1 and CDR2 (germline): LGHNT, FRNRAP. The CDR3 region has the DNA TGTGCTAGTGGGCCTGGGACAGTCGGACCTTTCTTT. Amino acid sequence: CASGPGTVGPFF. The variable domain in full, completed from reference TRBV12-5 and TRBJ1-1, reads DARVTQTPRHKVTEMGQEVTMRCQPILGHNTVFWYRQTMMQGLELLAYFRNRAPLDDSGMPKDRFSAEMPDATLATLKIQPSEPRDSAVYFCASGPGTVGPFFGQGTRLTVV.

This clone turned up a few times. V and J are TRBV27 and TRBJ1-1; D ambiguous. CDR3 length: 15 residues. V was trimmed by 2 bases and J by 5 bases, leaving 15 bases between them. CDR1 is MNHEY and CDR2 is SMNVEV in the germline V gene (reference sequence). The CDR3 region is CASSLTAGSGTEAFF. The CDR3 nucleotides read TGTGCCAGCAGTTTAACGGCAGGATCAGGTACTGAAGCTTTCTTT.

V and J are TRBV28 and TRBJ2-7; D is unclear. Germline V gene data show CDR1 as MDHEN and CDR2 as SYDVKM. V was cut by 3 bases and J by 5 bases, with 2 bases left in between. This CDR3 comprises 10 residues. The CDR3 DNA sequence: TGTGCCAGCAGTTTGGACGAGCAGTACTTC. It yields the protein CASSLDEQYF.

The chain employs TRBV18 and TRBJ2-1; TRBD1 is a possible D gene (5 bases). V gave up 0 bases and J gave up 10 bases, with 10 bases separating them. This CDR3 comprises 13 residues. Germline assignment: CDR1 KGHSH and CDR2 LQKENI. This CDR3 is CASSPPGLNEQFF. CDR3 nucleotides: TGTGCCAGCTCACCACCGGGGCTGAACGAGCAGTTCTTC.

This chain joins TRBV12-3 or TRBV12-4 and TRBJ2-5; perhaps D is TRBD1 or TRBD2 (5 bases each). CDR3 size: 17 residues. Trimming took 3 bases from V and 5 from J, leaving 22 bases between them. The CDR3 region has the DNA TGTGCCAGCAGTTTTGGGTCGGCTAGCAGGGAACTGGAGACCCAGTACTTC. This encodes CASSFGSASRELETQYF.